This passage covers 9 T cell receptor beta chains from one sample sequenced in a study of cytomegalovirus exposure and HLA in healthy donors. PCR involved 60 Vbeta and 13 Jbeta primers. TCRdb keeps only in-frame clones here, not all; method: immunoSEQ multiplex PCR. Of over 45,000 clones listed, approximately 80% are singletons. Sample: PBMCs. These receptors were taken from a man aged 25 to 40 in good health and CMV-seronegative.

The chain joins TRBV12-5 to TRBJ2-1, with 8 bases aligning to TRBD1. Unmatched junction bases numbered 13, after V lost 2 bases and J lost 7 bases. The germline V gene encodes CDR1 LGHNT and CDR2 FRNRAP. The CDR3 extends over 17 amino acids. This chain's CDR3 is CASGLTPRTGIENEQFF. The CDR3, as DNA: TGTGCTAGTGGTTTGACTCCGAGGACAGGGATAGAGAATGAGCAGTTCTTC.

This chain joins TRBV18 and TRBJ2-1, with D perhaps TRBD1 (7 bases). Trimming left V 2 bases short and J 10 bases short, with 12 bases between. The CDR3 has 13 amino acids. Germline-derived CDR1 and CDR2 are KGHSH and LQKENI. CDR3 sequence reads: CASSPIQGGEQFF. CDR3 sequence (DNA): TGTGCCAGCTCACCAATTCAGGGGGGCGAGCAGTTCTTC. Full variable domain (remainder filled in from reference TRBV18 and TRBJ2-1): NAGVMQNPRHLVRRRGQEARLRCSPMKGHSHVYWYRQLPEEGLKFMVYLQKENIIDESGMPKERFSAEFPKEGPSILRIQQVVRGDSAAYFCASSPIQGGEQFFGPGTRLTVL.

The rearrangement joins TRBV7-2 to TRBJ2-6; D is uncertain. Germline-derived CDR1 and CDR2 are SGHTA and FQGNSA. This CDR3 region has 14 residues. V was trimmed by 2 bases and J by 0 bases, leaving 2 bases between them. The CDR3 here is CASSLYSGANVLTF. The CDR3, as DNA: TGTGCCAGCAGCTTATACTCTGGGGCCAACGTCCTGACTTTC. The entire variable domain, with the rest obtained from reference TRBV7-2 and TRBJ2-6, is as follows: GAGVSQSPSNKVTEKGKDVELRCDPISGHTALYWYRQSLGQGLEFLIYFQGNSAPDKSGLPSDRFSAERTGGSVSTLTIQRTQQEDSAVYLCASSLYSGANVLTFGAGSRLTVL.

The chain has TRBV7-2 and TRBJ2-7; TRBD1 agrees at 8 bases. V lost 5 bases and J lost 4; bases outside the gene matches: 22. Germline CDR1 reads SGHTA; CDR2 reads FQGNSA. The CDR3 contains 19 residues. Here the CDR3 reads CASSPRGTGRKIYLYEQYF. Written as DNA, the CDR3 is TGTGCCAGCAGCCCACGTGGGACAGGCCGGAAGATCTACCTGTACGAGCAGTACTTC.

The V gene is TRBV15, the J gene TRBJ2-1; TRBD1 might be the D (6 bases). The CDR3 length is 17 residues. The V end was cut by 0 bases, the J end by 4 bases, with 16 bases between. Germline V gene data show CDR1 as LNHNV and CDR2 as YYDKDF (reference sequence). The CDR3 sequence is CATSREGARDLYNEQFF. CDR3 DNA sequence: TGTGCCACCAGCAGAGAGGGGGCCAGGGACCTTTACAATGAGCAGTTCTTC.

This chain uses TRBV4-3 with TRBJ2-5, with TRBD1 matching 8 bases. Germline V gene lookup returns CDR1 LGHNA and CDR2 YSLEER. With V trimmed by 0 bases and J by 0 bases, 6 bases remained unmatched. The CDR3 consists of 17 residues. In nucleotides, the CDR3 is TGCGCCAGCAGCCAAGATCTGAGACAGGGGTACCAAGAGACCCAGTACTTC. It translates to CASSQDLRQGYQETQYF.

The genes are TRBV25-1 and TRBJ1-2; 7 positions agree with TRBD1. V dropped 8 bases and J dropped 4; count of bases not matched to a gene: 13. Germline V lookup: CDR1 MGHDK, CDR2 SYGVNS. This CDR3 region has 15 residues. This chain's CDR3 is CASGPTGLLAYGYTF. CDR3 DNA sequence: TGTGCCAGCGGCCCGACAGGGTTGTTGGCCTATGGCTACACCTTC.

As DNA, the CDR3 is TGTGCCAGCAGCACCCGGACAGGCTACGAGCAGTACTTC. Amino acids: CASSTRTGYEQYF. The chain links TRBV7-2 to TRBJ2-7; 7 nucleotides align to TRBD1. V lost 5 bases, J lost 3 bases, and 4 bases stayed unmatched. Germline assignment: CDR1 SGHTA and CDR2 FQGNSA. The CDR3 is 13 residues long.

The genes are TRBV18 and TRBJ2-7; 7 bases map to TRBD1. Germline V lookup: CDR1 KGHSH, CDR2 LQKENI. The CDR3 runs 13 residues. The trim removed 0 bases at V and 7 bases at J, leaving 3 bases unmatched. The CDR3 spells CASSPPGTEEQYF. CDR3 bases: TGTGCCAGCTCACCACCGGGGACAGAGGAGCAGTACTTC.